This T cell receptor beta chain was sequenced in a study of T cell repertoires in ileal Crohn's disease. Each sample's TCRB immunosequencing used five hundred nanograms of biopsy DNA. Using immunoSEQ multiplex PCR, the repertoire was profiled, and TCRdb retains in-frame clones only, with some absent. This sample yields thousands of clones, of which 80% to 95% are seen a single time; about 3.4% belongs to the top ten. Included were adult ileal or ileocolonic Crohn's patients indicated for ileocolonic resection. General study results and limits: Endoscopic recurrence occurred in every patient whose clonality exceeded 26.8%.

Trimming shortened V by 4 bases and J by 4 bases, and 14 bases separated the two germline ends. CDR1 and CDR2 from the germline V gene are LNHNV and YYDKDF (reference sequence). This CDR3 spans 15 amino acids. Of note for this clone: Its antigen remains unknown.

The rearrangement joins TRBV15 to TRBJ2-1, with D tentatively TRBD2 (5 bases). The sequencing sample was made of ileal tissue. The clonotype was recovered from an adult with Crohn's disease. CDR3: CATSNPGTLYNEQFF. Written as DNA, the CDR3 is TGTGCCACCAGCAATCCGGGAACCCTATACAATGAGCAGTTCTTC.